This T cell receptor beta chain was recovered during a study of blood T cell repertoires in COVID-19. Study context: The samples span acute and convalescent COVID-19 from the United States, Italy and Spain. From T cells, B-cell-depleted T cells, or PBMCs came the material, which was cDNA or gDNA.

Germline CDR1 and CDR2: MNHEY and SVGAGI. The length of the CDR3 is 14 residues. Trimming at V came to 5 bases and at J to 5 bases, leaving 6 bases not matched to a gene. Produced via immunoSEQ multiplex PCR; TCRdb's table is partial and in-frame only. The sample includes some 100,000 clones, about 89% seen only once; the top ten take roughly 0.99%. V and J are TRBV6-5 and TRBJ2-5; 9 nucleotides agree with TRBD2. The TCR originated in a man in his 60s with acute or convalescent COVID-19. The sample comprised peripheral blood. The CDR3 loop reads CASSRTSDSETQYF. In DNA, the CDR3 is TGTGCCAGCAGTCGGACTAGCGACTCGGAGACCCAGTACTTC.